The subject of this entry is one T cell receptor (beta chain). This clone's antigen is unknown. Per-base quality was not reported, and no clone a single base away is much larger than it. The record originates from a study of blood T cell repertoires in COVID-19 (dated by TCRdb to the early 2020s). About the study as a whole: The collaborator samples originated in the United States, Italy and Spain and spanned the acute and convalescent phases of COVID-19. A de-identified subject ID, COVID-19 status, age in years and sex were almost always included in the sample metadata. The material from the prospective study consisted of cDNA or gDNA derived from T cells, B-cell-depleted T cells, or PBMCs. The samples were drawn from the first 160 participants of the ongoing ImmuneRACE study and from under 1,500 subjects provided by 6 global collaborators. Where available, HLA class I and class II types were obtained from metadata supplied by the sample provider rather than from assay-based typing. The repertoires were made available in a free public database intended to serve as a resource for research on the immune response to SARS-CoV-2. Subjects who had been exposed to COVID-19, were actively infected with it, or had recovered from it provided the deeply sampled blood TCRbeta repertoires that made up the dataset. Overall study outcomes, separate from this receptor: The quantity of clinical and demographic metadata differed by source and by participant and was supplied without curation.

Whole blood was collected in K2EDTA tubes by collaborating institutions according to the institutions' own protocols. For TCRbeta analysis, collaborators shipped samples as frozen whole blood, isolated PBMCs, or DNA extracted from either of those sample types. TCRbeta CDR3 regions were amplified from genomic DNA by means of the immunoSEQ Assay, a bias-controlled multiplex PCR. Turning to the authors' computational methods: Nucleated cell counts per sample were estimated from amplification of reference gene primers within the assay. Sequence reads were collapsed and filtered to measure the absolute abundance of every unique TCRbeta CDR3 rearrangement. For each sample, productive Simpson clonality was calculated by taking the square root of Simpson's diversity index across productive rearrangements. The clones in this table, taken by TCRdb from immuneACCESS, are in-frame only. Not every clone is retained; where verified, under half of the shortfall comes from an unresolved V gene, and the cause of the rest is unknown. Clone size and the V and J calls come from that table; the DNA yielded D and trimming. The sample table holds hundreds of thousands of clones, of which 83% were seen once. The biggest ten clones account for around 2.5% of the sample.

As encoded in the germline V gene (reference sequence), CDR1 is GTSNPN while CDR2 is SVGIG. Spanning cysteine to phenylalanine, the CDR3 consists of 11 amino acids. The CDR3 DNA has 33 bases and is translated from base 1. V is reduced by 4 bases and J by 3 bases, leaving a spacing of 6 bases between them. This sequence uses TRBV30 and TRBJ1-1, and perhaps TRBD1 as D gene, on 6 matching bases. The sequence was obtained from a woman in her forties with active or convalescent COVID-19. The specimen was peripheral blood. Here the CDR3 is given as CAWNRDTEAFF. The DNA sequence reads TGTGCCTGGAACAGGGACACTGAAGCTTTCTTT. The CDR3, completed at both ends by the reference TRBV30 and TRBJ1-1 genes, gives the full variable domain SQTIHQWPATLVQPVGSPLSLECTVEGTSNPNLYWYRQAAGRGLQLLFYSVGIGQISSEVPQNLSASRPQDRQFILSSKKLLLSDSGFYLCAWNRDTEAFFGQGTRLTVV.